Given below is one T cell receptor (beta chain) in context. The record originates from a study of shared clonotypes between healthy human individuals. Overall study context: Donor composition was a couple of women and three men, aged 18 to 49.

The CDR3 is 15 residues long. The germline CDR1 and CDR2 sequences are SGHTA and FQGNSA. The V end was cut by 5 bases, the J end by 5 bases, with 19 bases between. Some clones are missing from TCRdb's copy, which holds only in-frame ones; the method was immunoSEQ multiplex PCR. Here the sample spans about 600,000 clones, roughly 98% being singletons. Naive CD8 populations comprised CD45RO-negative cells positively selected for CCR7, excluding terminally differentiated effector memory CD45RA+ cells. Free of recent acute infections or vaccinations, the donors were healthy HIV-negative adults. This clonotype was obtained from a man younger than 45 in good health. The chain joins TRBV7-2 to TRBJ2-7; weak D call: TRBD1 (6 bases). The sequencing input was naive CD8+ T cells sorted from blood. The CDR3 here is CASSIQGLIRDEQYF. The CDR3 nucleotides are TGTGCCAGCAGCATACAGGGTCTAATTCGGGACGAGCAGTACTTC.